This TCR beta chain appears in the sequencing data of a study of T cells in narcolepsy. The data were produced by immunoSEQ multiplex PCR, yet TCRdb's version contains in-frame clones alone and is incomplete. The table records tens of thousands of clones, roughly four fifths of them present only once. This CDR3 region has 19 residues. V is TRBV21-1 and J is TRBJ1-5; the table assigns TRBD1, which was not confirmed against the DNA. TRBV21-1 is assigned pseudogene status. This clonotype was sampled from a human donor with narcolepsy. The source material was CD45RA- memory CD4+ T cells from PBMCs. The CDR3 region has the DNA TGTGCCAGCAGCACGGGAGGACAGGGGGCGCCGAGGCCCAATCAGCCCCAGCATTTT. It yields the protein CASSTGGQGAPRPNQPQHF.